This T cell receptor (beta chain) was sequenced in a study of T cells expressing NK-cell markers. The CDR3 totals 15 residues. The germline V gene encodes CDR1 SGHRS and CDR2 YFSETQ. TCRdb reprocessed the 5' RACE reads and reports one entry per CDR3 protein, with no DNA. The sample data list approximately 15,000 distinct CDR3 sequences. The study, taken as a whole, reports: In roughly six donors, dominant NKG2C+ clonotypes were roughly 1.0-8% of CD8+ T cells.

As for this clonotype: Antigen unknown.

This sequence originates from a man aged 18 to 69 in good health. The sample taken for sequencing was blood T cells: a sorted CD56 or NKG2C T cell subset, CD4+ or CD8+ T cells, or bulk PBMC T cells (not recorded which). V usage is TRBV5-1 and J usage is TRBJ2-1; the D call from TCRdb, TRBD2, cannot be confirmed without DNA. The CDR3 sequence is CASSLMGLVFDEQFF.